This TCR beta chain was documented in a study of blood T cell repertoires in COVID-19. Overall study context: Sites across the United States, Italy and Spain contributed samples from acute and convalescent COVID-19. PBMCs, B-cell-depleted T cells, or T cells provided the cDNA or gDNA that made up the material.

Authors' analysis steps: Researchers report that nucleated cell counts were estimated from reference gene primer amplification. Sequencing was performed with immunoSEQ multiplex PCR; in TCRdb, only in-frame clones are kept and a portion is missing. V, J and clone size are taken as reported in that table, and D and trimming were inferred from the DNA itself. The data show around 60,000 clones, 85% to 90% seen once. V lost 3 bases, J lost 1 base, and 1 base stayed unmatched. The CDR3 loop spans 15 amino acids. From germline, CDR1 is SGHVS and CDR2 FNYEAQ. The chain recombines TRBV7-6 with TRBJ2-2, with 8 bases aligning to TRBD1. Input material: peripheral blood. The receptor was derived from a man in his sixties with active COVID-19. CDR3 DNA: TGTGCCAGCAGCTTCGGACAGGGGAACACCGGGGAGCTGTTTTTT. Protein product: CASSFGQGNTGELFF.